This T cell receptor (beta chain) was sequenced for a study of control samples from healthy donors and cancer patients. Clones were read by immunoSEQ multiplex PCR, and TCRdb kept only the in-frame ones, dropping some. The repertoire includes roughly 100,000 clones, under 90% of them detected once, and about 13% sits in the top ten. The CDR3 has 17 amino acids. The V segment lost 1 base and the J segment 4 bases; nucleotides outside the gene matches: 9. Per the germline V gene, CDR1 is SGHTA and CDR2 is FQGNSA. The chain carries TRBV7-2 and TRBJ2-7, with 11 bases matching TRBD2. The source material was blood. This TCR derives from a woman between 45 and 65 years old in good health. The CDR3 nucleotides read TGTGCCAGCAGCTTAGTGCCGCCGGGACTAGCGGAGTACGAGCAGTACTTC. Amino acids: CASSLVPPGLAEYEQYF.